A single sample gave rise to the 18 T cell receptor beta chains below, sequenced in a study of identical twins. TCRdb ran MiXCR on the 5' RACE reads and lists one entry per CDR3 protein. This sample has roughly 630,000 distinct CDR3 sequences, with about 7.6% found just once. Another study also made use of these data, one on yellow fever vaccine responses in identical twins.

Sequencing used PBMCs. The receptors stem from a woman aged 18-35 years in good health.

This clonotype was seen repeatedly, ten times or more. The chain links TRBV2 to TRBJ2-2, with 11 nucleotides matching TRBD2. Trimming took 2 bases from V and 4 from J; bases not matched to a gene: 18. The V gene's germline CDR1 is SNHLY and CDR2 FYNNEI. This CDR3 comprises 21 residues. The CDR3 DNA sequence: TGTGCCAGCAGTGAATCGTCCGGGGCTAGCGGGAGGTCCATCGGCACCGGGGAGCTGTTTTTT. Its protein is CASSESSGASGRSIGTGELFF. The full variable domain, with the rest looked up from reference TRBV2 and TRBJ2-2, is EPEVTQTPSHQVTQMGQEVILRCVPISNHLYFYWYRQILGQKVEFLVSFYNNEISEKSEIFDDQFSVERPDGSNFTLKIRSTKLEDSAMYFCASSESSGASGRSIGTGELFFGEGSRLTVL.

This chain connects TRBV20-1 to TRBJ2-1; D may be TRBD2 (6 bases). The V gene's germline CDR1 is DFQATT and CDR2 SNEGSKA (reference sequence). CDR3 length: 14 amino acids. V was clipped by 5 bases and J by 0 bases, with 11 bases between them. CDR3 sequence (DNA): TGCAGTGCTCATAGCGGTAGCTCCTACAATGAGCAGTTCTTC. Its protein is CSAHSGSSYNEQFF.

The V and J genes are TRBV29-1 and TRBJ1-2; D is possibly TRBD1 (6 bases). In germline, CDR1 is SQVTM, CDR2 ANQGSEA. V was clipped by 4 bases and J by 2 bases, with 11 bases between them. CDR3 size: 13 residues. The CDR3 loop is CSVGDTPNYGYTF. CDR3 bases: TGCAGCGTTGGGGACACTCCCAACTATGGCTACACCTTC.

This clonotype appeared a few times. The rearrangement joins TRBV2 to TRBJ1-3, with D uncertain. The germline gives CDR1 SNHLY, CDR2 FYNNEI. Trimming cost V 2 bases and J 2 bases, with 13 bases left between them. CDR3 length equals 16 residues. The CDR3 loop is CASSEQVFGAGNTIYF. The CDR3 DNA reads TGTGCCAGCAGTGAACAGGTTTTCGGGGCTGGAAACACCATATATTTT.

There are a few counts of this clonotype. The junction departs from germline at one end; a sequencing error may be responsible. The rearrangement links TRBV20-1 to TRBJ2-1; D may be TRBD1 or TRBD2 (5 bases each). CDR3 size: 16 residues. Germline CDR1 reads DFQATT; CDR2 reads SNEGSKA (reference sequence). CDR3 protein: CCAEAELSRGNNEQFF. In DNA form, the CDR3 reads TGCTGTGCCGAAGCAGAGCTCAGCCGGGGCAACAATGAGCAGTTCTTC.

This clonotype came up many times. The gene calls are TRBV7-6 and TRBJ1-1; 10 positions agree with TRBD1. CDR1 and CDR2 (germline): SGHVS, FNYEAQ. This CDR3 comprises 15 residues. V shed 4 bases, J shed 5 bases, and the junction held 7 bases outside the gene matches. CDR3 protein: CASSSDRGRETEAFF. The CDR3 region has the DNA TGTGCCAGCAGCTCTGACAGGGGGCGAGAAACTGAAGCTTTCTTT.

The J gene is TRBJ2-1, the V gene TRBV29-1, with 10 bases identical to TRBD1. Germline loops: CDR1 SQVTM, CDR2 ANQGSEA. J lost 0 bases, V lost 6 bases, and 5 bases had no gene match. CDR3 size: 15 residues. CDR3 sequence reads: CSVQTGGHSYNEQFF. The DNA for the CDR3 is TGCAGCGTCCAGACAGGGGGCCACTCCTACAATGAGCAGTTCTTC.

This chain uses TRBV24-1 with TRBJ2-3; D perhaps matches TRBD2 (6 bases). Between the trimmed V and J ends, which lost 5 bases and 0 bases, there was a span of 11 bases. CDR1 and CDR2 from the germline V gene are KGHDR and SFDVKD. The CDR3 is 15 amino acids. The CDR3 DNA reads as TGTGCCACCAGTGCGCGGGGAAGAAGCACAGATACGCAGTATTTT. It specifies CATSARGRSTDTQYF.

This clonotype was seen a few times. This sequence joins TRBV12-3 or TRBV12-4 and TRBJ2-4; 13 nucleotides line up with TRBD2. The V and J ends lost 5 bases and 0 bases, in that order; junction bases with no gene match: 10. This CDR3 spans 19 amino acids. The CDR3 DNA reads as TGTGCCAGCAGTCCAGGGACTAGCGGGACCTATGTAGCCAAAAACATTCAGTACTTC. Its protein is CASSPGTSGTYVAKNIQYF.

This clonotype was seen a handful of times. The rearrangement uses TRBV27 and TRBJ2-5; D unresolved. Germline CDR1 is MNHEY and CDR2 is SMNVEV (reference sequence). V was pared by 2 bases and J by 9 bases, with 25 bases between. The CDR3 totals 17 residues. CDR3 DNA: TGTGCCAGCAGTTTAAACCCGTGGCAGCCAGGCGGAGTAGCCCAGTACTTC. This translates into CASSLNPWQPGGVAQYF.

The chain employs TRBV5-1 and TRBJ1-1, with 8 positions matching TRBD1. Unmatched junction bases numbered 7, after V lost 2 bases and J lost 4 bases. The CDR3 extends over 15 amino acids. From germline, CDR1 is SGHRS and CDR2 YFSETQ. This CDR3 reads CASSFSQGAFTEAFF. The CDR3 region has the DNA TGCGCCAGCAGCTTCTCCCAGGGGGCGTTCACTGAAGCTTTCTTT.

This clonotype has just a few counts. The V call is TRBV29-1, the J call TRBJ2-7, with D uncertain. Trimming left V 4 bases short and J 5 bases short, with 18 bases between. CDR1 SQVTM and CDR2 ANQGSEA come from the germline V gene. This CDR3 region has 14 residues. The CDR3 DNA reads TGCAGCGTTGGGGTAGGGTACATGCGCCACGAGCAGTACGTC. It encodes CSVGVGYMRHEQYV.

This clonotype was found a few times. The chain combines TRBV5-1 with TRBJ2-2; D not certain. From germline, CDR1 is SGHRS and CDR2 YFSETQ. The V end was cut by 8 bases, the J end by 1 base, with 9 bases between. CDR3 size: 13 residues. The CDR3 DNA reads TGCGCCAGTCAGACGGGGAACACCGGGGAGCTGTTTTTT. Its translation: CASQTGNTGELFF.

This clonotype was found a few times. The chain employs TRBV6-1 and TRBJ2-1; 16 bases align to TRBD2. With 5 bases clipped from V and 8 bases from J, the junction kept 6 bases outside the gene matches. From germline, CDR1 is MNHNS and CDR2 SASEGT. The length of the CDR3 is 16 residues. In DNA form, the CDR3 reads TGTGCCAGCAGTCCGGGACTAGCGGGGGGGCCCTATGAGCAGTTCTTC. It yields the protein CASSPGLAGGPYEQFF.

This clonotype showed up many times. This CDR3 reads CSARYGYEQYF. The CDR3 DNA is TGCAGTGCCCGATATGGCTACGAGCAGTACTTC. The chain combines TRBV20-1 with TRBJ2-7; D remains ambiguous. The germline CDR1 and CDR2 sequences are DFQATT and SNEGSKA (reference sequence). The V gene lost 6 bases and the J gene lost 3 bases, with 9 bases spanning the gap. CDR3 length: 11 amino acids.

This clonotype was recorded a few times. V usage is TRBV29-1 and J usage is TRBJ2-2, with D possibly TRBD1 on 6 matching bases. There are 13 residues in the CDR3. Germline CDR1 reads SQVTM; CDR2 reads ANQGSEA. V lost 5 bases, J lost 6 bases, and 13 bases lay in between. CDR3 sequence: CSVSNQGSGELFF. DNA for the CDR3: TGCAGCGTTAGTAATCAGGGGTCCGGGGAGCTGTTTTTT.

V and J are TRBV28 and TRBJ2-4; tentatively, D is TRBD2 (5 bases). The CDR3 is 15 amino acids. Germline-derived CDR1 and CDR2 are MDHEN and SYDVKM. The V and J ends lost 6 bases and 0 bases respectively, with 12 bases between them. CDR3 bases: TGTGCCAGCAGCGCCGGGAATCTAGCCAAAAACATTCAGTACTTC. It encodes CASSAGNLAKNIQYF.

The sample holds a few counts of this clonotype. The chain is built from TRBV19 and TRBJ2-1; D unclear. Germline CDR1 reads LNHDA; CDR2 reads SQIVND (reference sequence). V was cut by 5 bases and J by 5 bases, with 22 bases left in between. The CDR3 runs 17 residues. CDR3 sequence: CASSLPRVAGYNNEQFF. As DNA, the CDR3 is TGTGCCAGTAGTTTACCCCGGGTAGCCGGATACAACAATGAGCAGTTCTTC.